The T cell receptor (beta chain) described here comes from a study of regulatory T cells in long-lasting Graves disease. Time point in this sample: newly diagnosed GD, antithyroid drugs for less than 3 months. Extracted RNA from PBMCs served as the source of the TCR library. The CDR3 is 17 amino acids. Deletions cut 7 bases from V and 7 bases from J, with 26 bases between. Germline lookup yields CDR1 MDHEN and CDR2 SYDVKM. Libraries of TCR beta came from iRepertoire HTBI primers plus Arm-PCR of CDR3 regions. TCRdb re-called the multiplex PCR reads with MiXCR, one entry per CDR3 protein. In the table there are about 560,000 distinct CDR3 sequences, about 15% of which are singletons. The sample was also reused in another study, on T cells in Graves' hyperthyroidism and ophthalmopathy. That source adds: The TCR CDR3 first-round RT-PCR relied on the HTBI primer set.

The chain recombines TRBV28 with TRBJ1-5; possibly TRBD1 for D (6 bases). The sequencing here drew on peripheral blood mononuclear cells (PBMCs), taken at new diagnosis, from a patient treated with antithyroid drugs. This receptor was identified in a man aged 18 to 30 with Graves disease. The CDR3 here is CASKSPTEQGPLQPQHF. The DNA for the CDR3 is TGTGCCAGCAAGTCCCCAACCGAACAGGGACCTTTACAGCCCCAGCATTTT.